The clone carrying this T cell receptor beta chain has a single count. Its antigen is currently unknown. These data originate in a study of spatial heterogeneity in lung cancer. Overall study findings and caveats: Estimated coverage of tumor T cells was about 7% for alpha and about 14% for beta chains. Mutation tallies in tumors tracked expanded intratumoral alpha and beta TCR counts.

With V trimmed by 0 bases and J by 7 bases, 3 bases remained unmatched. The CDR3 consists of 13 residues. Germline values: CDR1 GTSNPN, CDR2 SVGIG (reference sequence). Regarding time point: sample taken at primary tumor resection. The donor population consisted of 72 patients with untreated, early-stage non-small cell lung cancer. Every cDNA TCR molecule received its own unique molecular identifier. Using its own MiXCR run on the 5' RACE reads, TCRdb lists one record per CDR3 protein. This table has approximately 21,000 distinct CDR3 sequences, less than 5% appearing once. The sample was lung tumor tissue, taken at surgery. This receptor was obtained from a male donor with early-stage non-small cell lung cancer. The chain uses TRBV30 and TRBJ1-5, with 7 nucleotides matching TRBD1. Here the CDR3 reads CAWSVQGKQPQHF. The CDR3 nucleotides read TGTGCCTGGAGTGTACAGGGGAAGCAGCCCCAGCATTTT.